This TCR beta chain comes out of a study of OX40 agonist ivuxolimab in advanced cancers. Study-wide findings and caveats: More expanded clones were found, on average, in CD8+ than in CD4+ T cells. The antigen specificity of the peripheral T cells (those that were expanded) was not determined.

V was cut by 8 bases and J by 5 bases, with 19 bases left in between. The CDR3 covers 14 residues. CDR1 and CDR2 from the germline V gene are SQVTM and ANQGSEA. In regard to this clone: Its antigen is not identified.

The table came from immunoSEQ multiplex PCR; TCRdb's copy has only in-frame clones and leaves some out. The sample shows 55,000 to 75,000 clones, approximately 90% of them seen only once. The clonotype was recovered from an adult with an advanced solid tumor such as melanoma, head and neck, liver or kidney cancer. Specimen: CD4+ or CD8+ T cells sorted from blood, collected in a trial of the OX40 agonist ivuxolimab. The rearrangement uses TRBV29-1 and TRBJ2-1, with D uncertain. CDR3 in amino acids: CSPYYRGKDNEQFF. The CDR3 DNA follows: TGCAGCCCCTACTACCGAGGAAAGGACAATGAGCAGTTCTTC.